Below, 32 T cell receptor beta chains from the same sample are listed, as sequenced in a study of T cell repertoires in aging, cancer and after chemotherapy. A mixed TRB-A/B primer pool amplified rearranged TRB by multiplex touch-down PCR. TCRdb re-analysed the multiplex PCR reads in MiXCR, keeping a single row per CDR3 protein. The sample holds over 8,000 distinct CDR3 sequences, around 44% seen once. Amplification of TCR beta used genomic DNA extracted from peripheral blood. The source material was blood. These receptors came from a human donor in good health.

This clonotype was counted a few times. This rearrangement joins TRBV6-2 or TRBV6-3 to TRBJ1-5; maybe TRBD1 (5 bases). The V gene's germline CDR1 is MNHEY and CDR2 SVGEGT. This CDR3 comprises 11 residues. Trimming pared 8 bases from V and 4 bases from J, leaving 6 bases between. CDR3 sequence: CASRGNQPQHF. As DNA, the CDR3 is TGTGCCAGCCGGGGGAATCAGCCCCAGCATTTT.

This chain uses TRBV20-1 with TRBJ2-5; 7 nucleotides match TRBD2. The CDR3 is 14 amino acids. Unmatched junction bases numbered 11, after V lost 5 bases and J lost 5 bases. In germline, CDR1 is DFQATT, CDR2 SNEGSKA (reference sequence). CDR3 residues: CSAGPRAGVETQYF. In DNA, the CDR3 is TGCAGTGCTGGTCCAAGGGCGGGGGTGGAGACCCAGTACTTC.

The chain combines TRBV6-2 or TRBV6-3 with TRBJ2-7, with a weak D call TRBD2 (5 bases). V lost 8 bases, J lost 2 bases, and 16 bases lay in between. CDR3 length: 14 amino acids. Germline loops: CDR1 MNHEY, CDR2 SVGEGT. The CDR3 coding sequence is TGTGCCAGCTCCTACGGGTTGCGGGCCTACGAGCAGTACGTC. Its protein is CASSYGLRAYEQYV.

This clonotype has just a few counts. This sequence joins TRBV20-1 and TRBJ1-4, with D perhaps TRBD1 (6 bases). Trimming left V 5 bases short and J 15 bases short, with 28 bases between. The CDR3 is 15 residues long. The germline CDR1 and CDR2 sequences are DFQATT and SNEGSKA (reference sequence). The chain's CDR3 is CSAPRPTGTLGGVFF. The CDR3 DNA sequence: TGCAGTGCTCCGCGACCGACAGGAACATTAGGGGGGGTGTTTTTT.

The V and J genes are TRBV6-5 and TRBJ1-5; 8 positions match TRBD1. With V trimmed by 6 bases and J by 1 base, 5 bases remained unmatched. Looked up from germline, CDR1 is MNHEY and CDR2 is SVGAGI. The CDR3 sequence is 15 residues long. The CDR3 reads CASSIQGGSNQPQHF. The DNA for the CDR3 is TGTGCCAGCAGCATACAGGGGGGAAGCAATCAGCCCCAGCATTTT.

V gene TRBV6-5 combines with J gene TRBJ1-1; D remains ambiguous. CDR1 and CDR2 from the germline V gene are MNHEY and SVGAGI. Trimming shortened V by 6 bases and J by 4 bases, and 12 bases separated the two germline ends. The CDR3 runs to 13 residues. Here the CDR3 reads CASSHGLSTEAFF. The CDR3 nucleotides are TGTGCCAGCAGCCACGGACTGTCCACTGAAGCTTTCTTT.

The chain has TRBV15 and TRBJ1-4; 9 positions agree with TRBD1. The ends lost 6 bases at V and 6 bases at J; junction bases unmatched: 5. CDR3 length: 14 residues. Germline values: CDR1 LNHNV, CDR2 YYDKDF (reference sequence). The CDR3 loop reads CATRGGQGHEKLFF. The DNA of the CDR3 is TGTGCCACCAGAGGGGGACAGGGACATGAAAAACTGTTTTTT.

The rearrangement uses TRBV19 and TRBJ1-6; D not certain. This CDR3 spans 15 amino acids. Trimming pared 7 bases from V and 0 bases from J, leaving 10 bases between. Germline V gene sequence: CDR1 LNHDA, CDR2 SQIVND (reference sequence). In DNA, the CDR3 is TGTGCCAGTACCGCGACTGGCTCCTATAATTCACCCCTCCACTTT. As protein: CASTATGSYNSPLHF.

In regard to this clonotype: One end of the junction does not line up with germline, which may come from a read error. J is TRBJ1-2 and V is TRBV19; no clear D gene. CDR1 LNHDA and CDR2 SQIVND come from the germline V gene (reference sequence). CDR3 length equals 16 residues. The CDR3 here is CASSAFSGSGGYSYTF. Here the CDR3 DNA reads TGTGCCAGTAGTGCCTTTAGTGGGTCGGGTGGCTATAGCTACACCTTC.

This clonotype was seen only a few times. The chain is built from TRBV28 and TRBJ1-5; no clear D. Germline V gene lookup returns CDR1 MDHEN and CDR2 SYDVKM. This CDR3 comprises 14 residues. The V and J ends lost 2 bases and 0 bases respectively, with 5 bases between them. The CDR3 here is CASSLGSSNQPQHF. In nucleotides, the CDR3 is TGTGCCAGCAGTTTAGGCAGTAGCAATCAGCCCCAGCATTTT.

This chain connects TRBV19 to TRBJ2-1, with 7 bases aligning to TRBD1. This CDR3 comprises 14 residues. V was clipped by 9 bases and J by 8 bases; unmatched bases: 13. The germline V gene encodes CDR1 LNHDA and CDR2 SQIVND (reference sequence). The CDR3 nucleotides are TGTGCCAGCAGTGCTTGGGACAGAATCGATGAGCAGTTCTTC. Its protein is CASSAWDRIDEQFF.

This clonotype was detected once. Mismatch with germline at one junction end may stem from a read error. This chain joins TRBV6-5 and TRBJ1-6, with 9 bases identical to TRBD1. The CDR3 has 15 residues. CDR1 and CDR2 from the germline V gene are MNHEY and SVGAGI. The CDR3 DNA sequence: TGTGCCAGCAGTTACGGGGGACAGGGAGGCTCACCCATCCACTTT. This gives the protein CASSYGGQGGSPIHF.

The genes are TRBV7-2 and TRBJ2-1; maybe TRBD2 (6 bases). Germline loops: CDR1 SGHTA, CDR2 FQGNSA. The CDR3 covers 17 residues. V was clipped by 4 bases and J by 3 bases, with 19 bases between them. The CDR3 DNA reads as TGTGCCAGCAGCTCCGCAGGAGGGGTGTTCGGCTACAATGAGCAGTTCTTC. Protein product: CASSSAGGVFGYNEQFF.

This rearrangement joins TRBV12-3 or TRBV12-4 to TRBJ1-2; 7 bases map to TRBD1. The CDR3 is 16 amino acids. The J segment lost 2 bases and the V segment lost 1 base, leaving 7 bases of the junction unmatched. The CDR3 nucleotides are TGTGCCAGCAGTTTAGGCGTTGAGGGGGCGAACTATGGCTACACCTTC. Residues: CASSLGVEGANYGYTF.

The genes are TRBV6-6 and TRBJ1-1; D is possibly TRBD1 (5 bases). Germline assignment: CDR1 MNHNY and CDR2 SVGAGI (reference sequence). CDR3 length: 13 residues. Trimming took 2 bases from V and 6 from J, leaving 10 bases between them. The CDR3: CASSYGTDAEAFF. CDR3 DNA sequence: TGTGCCAGCAGTTACGGGACCGACGCTGAAGCTTTCTTT.

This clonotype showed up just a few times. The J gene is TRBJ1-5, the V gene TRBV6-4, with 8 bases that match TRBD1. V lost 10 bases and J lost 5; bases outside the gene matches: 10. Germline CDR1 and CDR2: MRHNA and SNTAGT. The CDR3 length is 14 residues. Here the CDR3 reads CANTDRARYQPQHF. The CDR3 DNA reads TGTGCCAATACGGACAGGGCCCGTTATCAGCCCCAGCATTTT.

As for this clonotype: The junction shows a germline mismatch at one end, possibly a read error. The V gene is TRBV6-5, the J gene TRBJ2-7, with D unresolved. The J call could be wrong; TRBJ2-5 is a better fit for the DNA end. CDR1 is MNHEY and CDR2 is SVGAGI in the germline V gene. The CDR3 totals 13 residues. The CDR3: CASSEPQQETQYF. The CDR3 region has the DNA TGCGCCAGCAGCGAGCCGCAGCAAGAGACCCAGTACTTC.

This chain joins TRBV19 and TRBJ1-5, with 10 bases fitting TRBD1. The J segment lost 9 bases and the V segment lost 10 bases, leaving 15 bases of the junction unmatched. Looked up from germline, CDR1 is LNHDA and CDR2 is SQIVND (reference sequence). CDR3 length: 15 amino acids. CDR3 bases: TGTGCCACACGGGGACAGGGGATAGTCCAGAGGCCCCAGCATTTT. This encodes CATRGQGIVQRPQHF.

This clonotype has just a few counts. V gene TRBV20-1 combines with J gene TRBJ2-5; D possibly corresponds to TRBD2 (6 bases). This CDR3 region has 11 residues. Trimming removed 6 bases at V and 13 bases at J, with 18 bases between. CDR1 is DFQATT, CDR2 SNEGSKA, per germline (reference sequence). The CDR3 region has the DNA TGCAGTGCAAAAGGGCGGGGACGGCCGTACTTC. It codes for CSAKGRGRPYF.

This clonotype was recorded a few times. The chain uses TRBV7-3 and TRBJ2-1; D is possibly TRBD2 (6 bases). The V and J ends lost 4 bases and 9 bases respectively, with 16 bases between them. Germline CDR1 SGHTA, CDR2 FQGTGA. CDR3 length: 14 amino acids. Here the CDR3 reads CASSSPGSGGEQFF. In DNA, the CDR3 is TGTGCCAGCAGCTCACCCGGTAGCGGTGGTGAGCAGTTCTTC.

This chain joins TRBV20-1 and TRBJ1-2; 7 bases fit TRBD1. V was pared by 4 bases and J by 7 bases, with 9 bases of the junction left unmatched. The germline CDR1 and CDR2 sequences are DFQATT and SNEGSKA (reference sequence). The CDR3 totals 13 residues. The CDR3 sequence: CSAKTGAGGGYTF. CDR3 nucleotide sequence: TGCAGTGCTAAAACAGGGGCTGGGGGTGGCTACACCTTC.

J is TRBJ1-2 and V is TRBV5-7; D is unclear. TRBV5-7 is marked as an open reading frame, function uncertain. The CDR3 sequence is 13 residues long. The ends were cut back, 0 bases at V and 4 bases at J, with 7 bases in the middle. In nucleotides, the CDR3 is TGTGCCAGCAGCTTGGGGGCACCCTATGGCTACACCTTC. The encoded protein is CASSLGAPYGYTF.

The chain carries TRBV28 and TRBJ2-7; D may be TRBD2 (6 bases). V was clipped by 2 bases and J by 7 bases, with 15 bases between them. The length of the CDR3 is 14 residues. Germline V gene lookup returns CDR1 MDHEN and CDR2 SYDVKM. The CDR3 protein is CASSLGGVQREQYV. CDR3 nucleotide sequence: TGTGCCAGCAGTTTAGGAGGGGTTCAGCGAGAGCAGTACGTC.

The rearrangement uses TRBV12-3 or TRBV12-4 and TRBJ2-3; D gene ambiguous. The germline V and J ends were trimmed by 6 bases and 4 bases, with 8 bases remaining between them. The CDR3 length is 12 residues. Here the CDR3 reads CASSDRPDTQYF. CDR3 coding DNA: TGTGCCAGCAGCGACCGCCCAGATACGCAGTATTTT.

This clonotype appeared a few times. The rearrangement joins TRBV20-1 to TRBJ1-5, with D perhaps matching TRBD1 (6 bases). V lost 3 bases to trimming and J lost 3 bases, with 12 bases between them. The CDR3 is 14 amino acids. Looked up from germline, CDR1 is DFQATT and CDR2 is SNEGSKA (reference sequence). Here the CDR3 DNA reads TGCAGTGCTAGCCAAGGACAGTTCAATCAGCCCCAGCATTTT. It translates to CSASQGQFNQPQHF.

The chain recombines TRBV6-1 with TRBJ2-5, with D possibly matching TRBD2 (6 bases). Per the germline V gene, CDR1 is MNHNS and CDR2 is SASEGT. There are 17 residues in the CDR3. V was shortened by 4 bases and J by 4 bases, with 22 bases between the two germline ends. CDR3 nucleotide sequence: TGTGCCAGCAGTGTACGTCAGCGGGCGATTGGGGGAGAGACCCAGTACTTC. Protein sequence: CASSVRQRAIGGETQYF.

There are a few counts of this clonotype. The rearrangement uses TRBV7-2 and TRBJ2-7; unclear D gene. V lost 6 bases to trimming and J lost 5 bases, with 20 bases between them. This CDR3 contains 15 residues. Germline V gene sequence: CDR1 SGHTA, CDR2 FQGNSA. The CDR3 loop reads CASSQYRVPKNEQYF. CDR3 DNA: TGTGCCAGCAGTCAATACCGAGTGCCGAAGAACGAGCAGTACTTC. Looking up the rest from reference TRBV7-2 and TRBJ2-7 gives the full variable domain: GAGVSQSPSNKVTEKGKDVELRCDPISGHTALYWYRQSLGQGLEFLIYFQGNSAPDKSGLPSDRFSAERTGGSVSTLTIQRTQQEDSAVYLCASSQYRVPKNEQYFGPGTRLTVT.

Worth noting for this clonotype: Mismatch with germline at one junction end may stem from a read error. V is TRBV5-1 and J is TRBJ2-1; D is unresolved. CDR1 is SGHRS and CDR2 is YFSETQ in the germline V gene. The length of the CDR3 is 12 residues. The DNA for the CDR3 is TGTGCCAGCAGATGTACGTACAATAAGCAGTTCTTC. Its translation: CASRCTYNKQFF. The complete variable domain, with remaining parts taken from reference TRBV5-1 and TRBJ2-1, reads KAGVTQTPRYLIKTRGQQVTLSCSPISGHRSVSWYQQTPGQGLQFLFEYFSETQRNKGNFPGRFSGRQFSNSRSEMNVSTLELGDSALYLCASRCTYNKQFFGPGTRLTVL.

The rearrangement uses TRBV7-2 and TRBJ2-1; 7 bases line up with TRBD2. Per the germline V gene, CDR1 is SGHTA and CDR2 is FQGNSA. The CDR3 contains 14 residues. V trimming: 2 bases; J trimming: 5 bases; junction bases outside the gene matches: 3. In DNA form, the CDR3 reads TGTGCCAGCAGCTTAAGCGCGGGGGACAATGAGCAGTTCTTC. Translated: CASSLSAGDNEQFF.

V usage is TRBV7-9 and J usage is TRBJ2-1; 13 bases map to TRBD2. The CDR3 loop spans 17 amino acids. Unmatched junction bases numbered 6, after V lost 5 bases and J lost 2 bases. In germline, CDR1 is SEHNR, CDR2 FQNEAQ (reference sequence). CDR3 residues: CASSPRGLAGAYNEQFF. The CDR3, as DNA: TGTGCCAGCAGCCCACGCGGACTAGCGGGGGCCTACAATGAGCAGTTCTTC. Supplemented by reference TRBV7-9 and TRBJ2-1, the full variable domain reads DTGVSQNPRHKITKRGQNVTFRCDPISEHNRLYWYRQTLGQGPEFLTYFQNEAQLEKSRLLSDRFSAERPKGSFSTLEIQRTEQGDSAMYLCASSPRGLAGAYNEQFFGPGTRLTVL.

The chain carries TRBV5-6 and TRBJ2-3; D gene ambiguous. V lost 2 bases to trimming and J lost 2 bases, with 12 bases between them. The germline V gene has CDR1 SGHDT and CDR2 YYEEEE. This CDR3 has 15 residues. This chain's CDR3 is CASSFWAGSTDTQYF. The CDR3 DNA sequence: TGTGCCAGCAGCTTCTGGGCCGGGTCCACAGATACGCAGTATTTT. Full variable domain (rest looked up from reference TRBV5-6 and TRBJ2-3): DAGVTQSPTHLIKTRGQQVTLRCSPKSGHDTVSWYQQALGQGPQFIFQYYEEEERQRGNFPDRFSGHQFPNYSSELNVNALLLGDSALYLCASSFWAGSTDTQYFGPGTRLTVL.

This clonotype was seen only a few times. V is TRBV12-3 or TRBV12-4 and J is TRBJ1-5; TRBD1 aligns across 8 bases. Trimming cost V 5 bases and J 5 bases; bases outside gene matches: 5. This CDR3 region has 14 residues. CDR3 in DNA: TGTGCCAGCAGTCACGACAGGGGCGATCAGCCCCAGCATTTT. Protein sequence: CASSHDRGDQPQHF.